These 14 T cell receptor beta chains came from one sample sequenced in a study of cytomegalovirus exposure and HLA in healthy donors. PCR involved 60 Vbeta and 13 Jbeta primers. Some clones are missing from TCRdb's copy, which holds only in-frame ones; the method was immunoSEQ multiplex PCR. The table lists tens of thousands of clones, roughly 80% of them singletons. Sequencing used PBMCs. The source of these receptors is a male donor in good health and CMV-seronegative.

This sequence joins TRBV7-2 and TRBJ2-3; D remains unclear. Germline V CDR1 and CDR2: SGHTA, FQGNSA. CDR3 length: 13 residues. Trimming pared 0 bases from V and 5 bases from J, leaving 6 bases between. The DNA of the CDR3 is TGTGCCAGCAGCTTAGCGCGGAGAGATACGCAGTATTTT. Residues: CASSLARRDTQYF.

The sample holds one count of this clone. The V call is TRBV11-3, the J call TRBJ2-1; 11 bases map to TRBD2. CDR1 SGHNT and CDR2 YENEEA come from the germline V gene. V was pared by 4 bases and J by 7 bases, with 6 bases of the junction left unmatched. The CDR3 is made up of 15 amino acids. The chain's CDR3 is CASSYSGGGLNEQFF. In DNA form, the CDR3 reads TGTGCCAGCAGCTATAGCGGGGGGGGCCTAAATGAGCAGTTCTTC.

Here the CDR3 DNA reads TGTGCCAGCAGCGAGGGCAACAGGGGTCTTGATCAGCCCCAGCATTTT. Residues: CASSEGNRGLDQPQHF. The chain links TRBV9 to TRBJ1-5, with TRBD1 matching over 7 bases. The ends lost 3 bases at V and 5 bases at J; junction bases unmatched: 11. CDR1 and CDR2 from the germline V gene are SGDLS and YYNGEE. This CDR3 spans 16 amino acids. The full variable domain, rest sourced from reference TRBV9 and TRBJ1-5, is DSGVTQTPKHLITATGQRVTLRCSPRSGDLSVYWYQQSLDQGLQFLIQYYNGEERAKGNILERFSAQQFPDLHSELNLSSLELGDSALYFCASSEGNRGLDQPQHFGDGTRLSIL.

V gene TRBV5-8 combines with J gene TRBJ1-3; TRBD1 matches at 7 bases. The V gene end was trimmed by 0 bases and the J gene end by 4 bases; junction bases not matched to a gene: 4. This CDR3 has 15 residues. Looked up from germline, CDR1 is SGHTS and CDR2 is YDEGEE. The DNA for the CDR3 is TGTGCCAGCAGCTTGGGGGACAGTGTCGGAAACACCATATATTTT. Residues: CASSLGDSVGNTIYF. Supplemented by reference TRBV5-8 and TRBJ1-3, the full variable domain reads EAGVTQSPTHLIKTRGQQATLRCSPISGHTSVYWYQQALGLGLQFLLWYDEGEERNRGNFPPRFSGRQFPNYSSELNVNALELEDSALYLCASSLGDSVGNTIYFGEGSWLTVV.

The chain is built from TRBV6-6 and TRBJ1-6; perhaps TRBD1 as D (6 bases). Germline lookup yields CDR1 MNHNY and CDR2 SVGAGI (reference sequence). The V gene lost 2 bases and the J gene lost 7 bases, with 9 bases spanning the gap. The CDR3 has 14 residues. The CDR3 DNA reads TGTGCCAGCAGTTACGCCGGACAGAATTCACCCCTCCACTTT. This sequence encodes CASSYAGQNSPLHF.

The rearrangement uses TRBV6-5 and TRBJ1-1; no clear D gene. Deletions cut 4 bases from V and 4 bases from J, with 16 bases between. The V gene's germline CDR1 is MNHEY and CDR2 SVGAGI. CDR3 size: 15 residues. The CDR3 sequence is CASSLPATGSTEAFF. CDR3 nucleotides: TGTGCCAGCAGTTTACCCGCGACGGGTAGCACTGAAGCTTTCTTT.

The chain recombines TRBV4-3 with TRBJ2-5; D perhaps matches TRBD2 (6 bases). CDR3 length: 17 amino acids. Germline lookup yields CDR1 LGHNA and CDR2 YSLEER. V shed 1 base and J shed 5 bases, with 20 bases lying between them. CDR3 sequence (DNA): TGCGCCAGCAGCCAAGGAAACGGGCTCGGCCGGGGGGAGACCCAGTACTTC. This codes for CASSQGNGLGRGETQYF.

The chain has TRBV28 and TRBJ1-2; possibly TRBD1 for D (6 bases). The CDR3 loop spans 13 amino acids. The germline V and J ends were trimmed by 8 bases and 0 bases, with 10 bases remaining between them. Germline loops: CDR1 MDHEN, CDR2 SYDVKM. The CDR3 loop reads CASSDRTNYGYTF. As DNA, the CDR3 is TGTGCCAGCTCGGACAGAACTAACTATGGCTACACCTTC.

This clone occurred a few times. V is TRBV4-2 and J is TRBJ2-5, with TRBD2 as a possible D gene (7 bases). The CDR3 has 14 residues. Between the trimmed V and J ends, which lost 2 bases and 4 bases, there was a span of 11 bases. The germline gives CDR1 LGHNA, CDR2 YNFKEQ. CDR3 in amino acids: CASSQRGGRETQYF. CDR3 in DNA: TGTGCCAGCAGCCAAAGGGGGGGGAGAGAGACCCAGTACTTC.

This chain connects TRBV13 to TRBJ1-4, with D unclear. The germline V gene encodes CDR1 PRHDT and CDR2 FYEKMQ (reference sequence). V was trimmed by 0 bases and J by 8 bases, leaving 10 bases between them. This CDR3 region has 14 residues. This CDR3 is CASSLGGSGEKLFF. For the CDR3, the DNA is TGTGCCAGCAGCTTAGGAGGGAGCGGCGAAAAACTGTTTTTT.

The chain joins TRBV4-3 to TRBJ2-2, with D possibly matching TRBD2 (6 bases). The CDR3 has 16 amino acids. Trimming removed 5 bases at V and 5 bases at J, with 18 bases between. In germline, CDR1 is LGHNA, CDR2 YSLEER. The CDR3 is CASSYTTSRKTGELFF. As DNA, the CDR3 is TGCGCCAGCAGCTATACGACTAGTCGTAAAACCGGGGAGCTGTTTTTT.

CDR3 DNA sequence: TGTGCCAGCAGTTACCCCAGCGGGGGCTACAATGAGCAGTTCTTC. Encoded protein: CASSYPSGGYNEQFF. V usage is TRBV6-6 and J usage is TRBJ2-1; 8 nucleotides agree with TRBD2. J gave up 3 bases and V 2 bases, and 3 bases lay outside the gene matches. The germline gives CDR1 MNHNY, CDR2 SVGAGI (reference sequence). The CDR3 runs to 15 residues.

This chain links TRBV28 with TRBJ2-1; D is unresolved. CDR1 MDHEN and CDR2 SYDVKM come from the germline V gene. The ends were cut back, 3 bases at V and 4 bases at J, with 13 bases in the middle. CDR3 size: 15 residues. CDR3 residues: CASSFSSRLYNEQFF. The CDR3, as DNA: TGTGCCAGCAGTTTCTCCTCACGCCTATACAATGAGCAGTTCTTC.

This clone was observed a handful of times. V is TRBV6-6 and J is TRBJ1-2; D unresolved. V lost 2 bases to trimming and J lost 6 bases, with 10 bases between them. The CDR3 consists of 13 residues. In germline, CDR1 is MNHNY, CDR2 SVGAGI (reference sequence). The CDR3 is CASSYRGIDGYTF. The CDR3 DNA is TGTGCCAGCAGTTACAGAGGGATTGATGGCTACACCTTC.